This TCR beta chain was obtained from a study of shared clonotypes between healthy human individuals. Study-level findings and limits: Generation probabilities were higher for clonotypes shared across all four sorted-subset donors than for unshared ones. Read depth was anticipated to influence clonotype sharing among donors.

A CD45RA+ naive subset and a CD45RA-negative memory subset were split from CD4+ cells. Note on this clone: The antigen remains undetermined.

Here immunoSEQ multiplex PCR was the method, and the copy in TCRdb shows in-frame clones only, minus some. Among some 790,000 clones listed, just under 75% were seen once. This CDR3 region has 14 residues. From germline, CDR1 is SGHAT and CDR2 FQNNGV. V lost 5 bases and J lost 3, with 10 bases in between. Sequenced input: memory CD4+ T cells sorted from blood. Subset noted: CD45RA-negative fraction. This TCR derives from a woman in her twenties or thirties in good health. The rearrangement joins TRBV11-2 to TRBJ2-2, with no clear D. The CDR3 reads CASSHIWDTGELFF. CDR3 bases: TGTGCCAGCAGCCACATTTGGGACACCGGGGAGCTGTTTTTT. The full variable domain, its missing parts supplied by reference TRBV11-2 and TRBJ2-2, is EAGVAQSPRYKIIEKRQSVAFWCNPISGHATLYWYQQILGQGPKLLIQFQNNGVVDDSQLPKDRFSAERLKGVDSTLKIQPAKLEDSAVYLCASSHIWDTGELFFGEGSRLTVL.